The 17 T cell receptor beta chains below were found in one sample sequenced in a study of regulatory and conventional T cells in RAG deficiency. Conventional CD4+ T cells were sorted from blood as CD25-low CD127-high cells. Data came from immunoSEQ multiplex PCR; TCRdb stores just in-frame clones and leaves some out. The table records some 31,000 clones, roughly 95% of them present only once. Separately, the same data were catalogued under a study of regulatory T cells. That publication notes: Amplification used 52 TRBV primers and 13 TRBJ primers.

The sample taken for sequencing was CD25- CD4+ T cells sorted from blood. These receptors all come from a human donor in good health.

This clone was counted a single time. The rearrangement joins TRBV14 to TRBJ1-1, with D uncertain. This CDR3 is built from 15 residues. Germline V gives CDR1 SGHDN, CDR2 FVKESK. Deletions cut 4 bases from V and 1 base from J, with 13 bases between. The CDR3 DNA reads TGTGCCAGCAGCCGCGGACGGCGGGCGAACACTGAAGCTTTCTTT. This sequence encodes CASSRGRRANTEAFF. The full variable domain, rest sourced from reference TRBV14 and TRBJ1-1, is EAGVTQFPSHSVIEKGQTVTLRCDPISGHDNLYWYRRVMGKEIKFLLHFVKESKQDESGMPNNRFLAERTGGTYSTLKVQPAELEDSGVYFCASSRGRRANTEAFFGQGTRLTVV.

J is TRBJ2-2 and V is TRBV27; TRBD1 matches 7 bases. The length of the CDR3 is 15 residues. The ends lost 2 bases at V and 6 bases at J; junction bases unmatched: 6. In germline, CDR1 is MNHEY, CDR2 SMNVEV (reference sequence). Here the CDR3 DNA reads TGTGCCAGCAGTTTAGAGACAGGGTGGCCCGGGGAGCTGTTTTTT. Its translation: CASSLETGWPGELFF.

This clone is a singleton in its sample. The J gene is TRBJ2-5, the V gene TRBV19; 15 bases align to TRBD2. The CDR3 consists of 16 residues. Germline CDR1 and CDR2: LNHDA and SQIVND (reference sequence). The DNA of the CDR3 is TGTGCAAGTCGCGACCTTGGGACTAGCGGGGGGGAGACCCAGTACTTC. Translating gives CASRDLGTSGGETQYF.

A remark on this clone: The junction departs from germline at one end; a sequencing error may be responsible. Other DNA sequences within the sample encode an identical CDR3. This chain links TRBV7-2 with TRBJ1-6; 7 bases align to TRBD1. There are 15 residues in the CDR3. Germline V gene data show CDR1 as SGHTA and CDR2 as FQGNSA. The CDR3: CASSTYDRENSPLHF. The CDR3 DNA follows: TGTGCCAGCAGCACCTATGACAGGGAAAATTCCCCCCTCCACTTT.

Turning to this clone: This sample also contains other DNA sequences that code for the same CDR3. The rearrangement joins TRBV28 to TRBJ1-1, with TRBD1 matching over 8 bases. J lost 1 base, V lost 3 bases, and 4 bases had no gene match. The germline V gene encodes CDR1 MDHEN and CDR2 SYDVKM. This CDR3 comprises 15 residues. Here the CDR3 reads CASSFQGAGNTEAFF. The CDR3, as DNA: TGTGCCAGCAGTTTCCAGGGGGCGGGGAACACTGAAGCTTTCTTT. The full variable domain, its missing parts supplied by reference TRBV28 and TRBJ1-1, is DVKVTQSSRYLVKRTGEKVFLECVQDMDHENMFWYRQDPGLGLRLIYFSYDVKMKEKGDIPEGYSVSREKKERFSLILESASTNQTSMYLCASSFQGAGNTEAFFGQGTRLTVV.

This chain's CDR3 is CASSLGQGAYTDTQYF. The CDR3, as DNA: TGCGCCAGCAGCTTGGGGCAGGGGGCCTACACAGATACGCAGTATTTT. The chain links TRBV5-1 to TRBJ2-3; 8 bases are shared with TRBD1. Germline-derived CDR1 and CDR2 are SGHRS and YFSETQ. The CDR3 is made up of 16 amino acids. The V and J ends lost 0 bases and 2 bases, in that order; junction bases with no gene match: 5.

The V gene is TRBV15, the J gene TRBJ1-4; tentative D call: TRBD1 (6 bases). This CDR3 is built from 17 residues. In germline, CDR1 is LNHNV, CDR2 YYDKDF (reference sequence). The V gene lost 0 bases and the J gene lost 4 bases, with 15 bases spanning the gap. The CDR3 region is CATSRDLKARGNEKLFF. The CDR3 DNA sequence: TGTGCCACCAGCAGAGATCTCAAAGCCAGGGGTAATGAAAAACTGTTTTTT.

V gene TRBV2 combines with J gene TRBJ1-2; 7 nucleotides line up with TRBD1. Germline lookup yields CDR1 SNHLY and CDR2 FYNNEI. Trimming at V came to 8 bases and at J to 2 bases, leaving 11 bases not matched to a gene. CDR3 size: 15 residues. CDR3: CASSRQGLGNYGYTF. Written as DNA, the CDR3 is TGTGCCAGCTCCAGACAGGGTCTTGGGAACTATGGCTACACCTTC. The whole variable domain, filled in from reference TRBV2 and TRBJ1-2, reads EPEVTQTPSHQVTQMGQEVILRCVPISNHLYFYWYRQILGQKVEFLVSFYNNEISEKSEIFDDQFSVERPDGSNFTLKIRSTKLEDSAMYFCASSRQGLGNYGYTFGSGTRLTVV.

V and J are TRBV6-1 and TRBJ2-3; no clear D gene. Germline CDR1 reads MNHNS; CDR2 reads SASEGT. The CDR3 sequence is 14 residues long. V was clipped by 2 bases and J by 11 bases, with 17 bases between them. CDR3 coding DNA: TGTGCCAGCAGTGAACGCCCTGCCCCCCCGGGGCAGTATTTT. It codes for CASSERPAPPGQYF.

CDR3 coding DNA: TGTGCCAGCAGGACCGGGACAGTAGGGACAGATACGCAGTATTTT. It specifies CASRTGTVGTDTQYF. The V gene is TRBV7-9, the J gene TRBJ2-3; TRBD1 aligns across 7 bases. This CDR3 contains 15 residues. V gave up 6 bases and J gave up 3 bases; unmatched junction bases: 9. Germline V lookup: CDR1 SEHNR, CDR2 FQNEAQ (reference sequence).

V usage is TRBV11-2 and J usage is TRBJ1-4; TRBD1 matches 9 bases. CDR1 is SGHAT and CDR2 is FQNNGV in the germline V gene. CDR3 length: 15 amino acids. V trimming: 5 bases; J trimming: 6 bases; junction bases outside the gene matches: 7. The CDR3 region is CASSQTGTGYEKLFF. The CDR3 bases are TGTGCCAGCAGCCAAACCGGGACAGGGTATGAAAAACTGTTTTTT. The full variable domain, with the rest looked up from reference TRBV11-2 and TRBJ1-4, is EAGVAQSPRYKIIEKRQSVAFWCNPISGHATLYWYQQILGQGPKLLIQFQNNGVVDDSQLPKDRFSAERLKGVDSTLKIQPAKLEDSAVYLCASSQTGTGYEKLFFGSGTQLSVL.

The chain couples TRBV5-4 to TRBJ2-1; 10 bases line up with TRBD1. The ends lost 5 bases at V and 1 base at J; junction bases unmatched: 6. Germline V gene sequence: CDR1 SGHNT, CDR2 YYREEE (reference sequence). This CDR3 has 16 residues. CDR3 amino acids: CASRLRTGGSYNEQFF. CDR3 bases: TGTGCCAGCAGGTTAAGGACAGGGGGGTCCTACAATGAGCAGTTCTTC.

The rearrangement uses TRBV28 and TRBJ1-2; TRBD1 is a possible D gene (6 bases). Trimming removed 5 bases at V and 4 bases at J, with 20 bases between. Looked up from germline, CDR1 is MDHEN and CDR2 is SYDVKM. The CDR3 sequence is 16 residues long. The CDR3, as DNA: TGTGCCAGCAGTGGTCCTACAGGGATCACCTCCTATGGCTACACCTTC. Translating gives CASSGPTGITSYGYTF.

CDR3 DNA sequence: TGTGCCTGGGCCCCGCAGGGCTACTATGGCTACACCTTC. It is translated as CAWAPQGYYGYTF. The chain links TRBV30 to TRBJ1-2; D is possibly TRBD1 (5 bases). There are 13 residues in the CDR3. The V gene's germline CDR1 is GTSNPN and CDR2 SVGIG (reference sequence). V shed 5 bases and J shed 3 bases, with 13 bases lying between them.

This clone was recorded a few times. This chain connects TRBV7-8 to TRBJ2-7; D unresolved. Trimming left V 1 base short and J 3 bases short, with 16 bases between. This CDR3 region has 16 residues. Germline V CDR1 and CDR2: SGHVS, FQNEAQ. CDR3 DNA: TGTGCCAGCAGCTTAGACTCAGGTGGTTTTATCTACGAGCAGTACTTC. Protein sequence: CASSLDSGGFIYEQYF.

This rearrangement joins TRBV5-1 to TRBJ1-1, with 10 bases fitting TRBD1. V dropped 4 bases and J dropped 1; count of bases not matched to a gene: 1. The CDR3 is made up of 14 amino acids. Per germline, CDR1 SGHRS and CDR2 YFSETQ. The CDR3 spells CASSRDRGNTEAFF. DNA of the CDR3: TGCGCCAGCAGCAGGGACAGGGGGAACACTGAAGCTTTCTTT. Using reference TRBV5-1 and TRBJ1-1 for the parts outside the CDR3, the full variable domain is KAGVTQTPRYLIKTRGQQVTLSCSPISGHRSVSWYQQTPGQGLQFLFEYFSETQRNKGNFPGRFSGRQFSNSRSEMNVSTLELGDSALYLCASSRDRGNTEAFFGQGTRLTVV.

This clone has only one observation. The rearrangement uses TRBV28 and TRBJ1-5; possibly TRBD1 for D (6 bases). The CDR3 spans 18 residues. Trimming took off 2 bases at V and 0 bases at J, with 17 bases between the two ends. The germline V gene encodes CDR1 MDHEN and CDR2 SYDVKM. This CDR3 is CASSLHHQGPYSNQPQHF. The CDR3 DNA sequence: TGTGCCAGCAGTTTACATCATCAGGGGCCTTATAGCAATCAGCCCCAGCATTTT.